One T cell receptor (beta chain) is described in this entry. Its antigen is undetermined. Sequencing used immunoSEQ multiplex PCR; TCRdb keeps in-frame clones, though not all of them. Found here are approximately 210,000 clones, 80% to 95% of them singletons; the top ten hold approximately 3.7%. These data are taken from a study of T cell responses to AZD1222 COVID-19 vaccine. Study outcomes and limitations: Spike-specific TCRs gained breadth and depth after people received two AZD1222 doses. Repertoires were obtained solely post-peak T cell response. At baseline, just five to seven AZD1222 recipients tested seropositive.

The CDR3 has 13 residues. V dropped 5 bases and J dropped 0 bases, with 5 bases sitting between them. Germline V gene data show CDR1 as SNHLY and CDR2 as FYNNEI. The clonotype originates from an adult who received the AZD1222 COVID-19 vaccine. Sequences were derived from peripheral blood, sampled 28 days after the second AZD1222 dose. The chain carries TRBV2 and TRBJ1-5; no clear D gene. CDR3 bases: TGTGCCAGCAGTCTGGATAGCAATCAGCCCCAGCATTTT. Translated, it gives CASSLDSNQPQHF.